The clone carrying this T cell receptor (beta chain) was observed a few times. Its specificity is not known. These data belong to a study of beta chain features in type 1 diabetes. Study-wide findings and caveats: For type 1 diabetes patients, VDJ junctions showed fewer insertions and more deletions. In the patient group, naive, central memory and Treg TCRB repertoires seemed more alike than in the healthy donor group. All four CD4+ subsets from Type 1 diabetes patients carried moderately but significantly shorter TCRB CDR3s.

The V end was cut by 9 bases, the J end by 6 bases, with 23 bases between. This CDR3 is built from 15 residues. Germline loops: CDR1 MNHEY, CDR2 SVGAGI. The investigators reverse transcribed all of the isolated RNA, so they sequenced expressed TCRB transcripts. TCRdb's copy holds only in-frame clones and misses some; the assay was immunoSEQ multiplex PCR. The data show nearly 700,000 clones, over 10% seen once. The V and J genes are TRBV6-5 and TRBJ1-2; a weak D match, TRBD1 (5 bases). Material: naive CD4+ T cells from blood. The TCR comes from a young man with type 1 diabetes. The DNA of the CDR3 is TGTGCCAGTACCCCCGACGGGGCAGGGAACGATGGCTACACCTTC. Translation: CASTPDGAGNDGYTF.